This T cell receptor beta chain is from a study of cytotoxic CD8 clonotypes in ibrutinib-treated CLL. As to this clone: The antigen remains unidentified.

Overall study results and limits: In comparison with age-matched healthy donors, baseline clonality was higher and tracked circulating CD8+ T-cell counts.

Assay: immunoSEQ multiplex PCR; the TCRdb copy retains only in-frame clones and omits some. The sample records fewer than 400,000 clones, approximately 67% being singletons. About 1.8 micrograms of genomic DNA came from cryopreserved PBMCs for TCR beta libraries. The CDR3 extends over 14 amino acids. V shed 4 bases and J 3 bases; nucleotides not matched to a gene: 2. Germline lookup yields CDR1 MDHEN and CDR2 SYDVKM. The TCR was taken from a human donor with chronic lymphocytic leukemia. The chain combines TRBV28 with TRBJ1-5, with 8 bases matching TRBD1. This specimen consisted of PBMCs, obtained after 36 months of ibrutinib treatment. The CDR3 spells CASSWDRYNQPQHF. CDR3 DNA sequence: TGTGCCAGCAGTTGGGACAGGTACAATCAGCCCCAGCATTTT.